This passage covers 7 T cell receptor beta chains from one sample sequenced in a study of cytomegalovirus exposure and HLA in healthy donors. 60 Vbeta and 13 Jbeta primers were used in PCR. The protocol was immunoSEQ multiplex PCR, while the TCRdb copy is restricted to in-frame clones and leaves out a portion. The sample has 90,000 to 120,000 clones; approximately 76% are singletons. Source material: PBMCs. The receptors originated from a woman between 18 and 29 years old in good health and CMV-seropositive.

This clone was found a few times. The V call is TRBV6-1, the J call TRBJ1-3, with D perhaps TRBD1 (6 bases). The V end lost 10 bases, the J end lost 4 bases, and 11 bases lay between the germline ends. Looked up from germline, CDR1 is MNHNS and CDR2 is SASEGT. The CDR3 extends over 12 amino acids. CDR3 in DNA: TGTGCCATAGGACAGAGCGGAAACACCATATATTTT. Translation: CAIGQSGNTIYF.

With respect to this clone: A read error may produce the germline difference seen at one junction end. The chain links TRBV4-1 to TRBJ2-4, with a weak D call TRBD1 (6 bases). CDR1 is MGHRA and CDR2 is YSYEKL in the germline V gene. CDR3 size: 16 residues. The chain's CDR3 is CTSSQDVATGGNIQYF. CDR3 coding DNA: TGCACCAGCAGCCAAGATGTCGCGACAGGAGGAAACATTCAGTACTTC.

The CDR3 here is CASNRDNTDTQYF. Here the CDR3 DNA reads TGTGCCAGCAATAGGGACAACACAGATACGCAGTATTTT. The chain uses TRBV2 and TRBJ2-3, with D tentatively TRBD1 (6 bases). The CDR3 length is 13 residues. V was cut by 7 bases and J by 2 bases, with 10 bases left in between. The V gene's germline CDR1 is SNHLY and CDR2 FYNNEI.

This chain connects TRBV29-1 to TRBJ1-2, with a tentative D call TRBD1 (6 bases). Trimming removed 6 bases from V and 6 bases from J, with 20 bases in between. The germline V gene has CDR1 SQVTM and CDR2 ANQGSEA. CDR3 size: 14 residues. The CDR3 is CSVPWDIDIDGYTF. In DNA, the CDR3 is TGCAGCGTACCCTGGGACATTGATATAGATGGCTACACCTTC.

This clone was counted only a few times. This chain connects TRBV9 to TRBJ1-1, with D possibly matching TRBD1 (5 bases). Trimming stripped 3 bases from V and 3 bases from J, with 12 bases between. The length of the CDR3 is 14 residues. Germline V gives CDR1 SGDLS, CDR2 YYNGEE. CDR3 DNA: TGTGCCAGCAGCGGACCAAAAGGGGACACTGAAGCTTTCTTT. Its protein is CASSGPKGDTEAFF.

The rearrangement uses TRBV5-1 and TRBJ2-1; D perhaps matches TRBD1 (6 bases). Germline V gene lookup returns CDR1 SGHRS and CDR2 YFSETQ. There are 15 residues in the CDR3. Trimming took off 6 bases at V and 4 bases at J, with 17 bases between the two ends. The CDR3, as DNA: TGCGCCAGCAATACAGGGAATCTGGGTTACAATGAGCAGTTCTTC. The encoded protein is CASNTGNLGYNEQFF. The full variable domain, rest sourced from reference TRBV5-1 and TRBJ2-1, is KAGVTQTPRYLIKTRGQQVTLSCSPISGHRSVSWYQQTPGQGLQFLFEYFSETQRNKGNFPGRFSGRQFSNSRSEMNVSTLELGDSALYLCASNTGNLGYNEQFFGPGTRLTVL.

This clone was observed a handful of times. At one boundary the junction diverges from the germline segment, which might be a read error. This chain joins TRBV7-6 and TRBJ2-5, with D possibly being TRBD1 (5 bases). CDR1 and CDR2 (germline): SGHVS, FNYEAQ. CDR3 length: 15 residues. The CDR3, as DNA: TGTGTCAGCAGCCCCCCCGCAAGGCAGGGAGAGACCCAGTACTTC. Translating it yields CVSSPPARQGETQYF.